Reported below is one T cell receptor (beta chain). Its cognate antigen has yet to be identified. Base qualities are not at hand, and no much larger clone is one base apart. These data are taken from a study of radiation and T cells in renal cell carcinoma (TCRdb year 2020). Background for the entire study: In total, fewer than 55 samples underwent TCR beta sequencing: some 26 tumors plus 27 peripheral blood samples. Across all 50 or so samples, under 5,000,000 unique CDR3 nucleotide sequences, encoding 2.5 million to 3 million unique CDR3 amino acid sequences, were identified. The last blood draw happened 4 weeks after radiation, timed to coincide with nephrectomy. Paper-wide results and their limitations: With a single-armed trial design, the study had no way to address how radiation dose or scheduling affects the TCR repertoire. In blood, the top tumor clonotypes increased between baseline and 2 weeks post-radiation and then shrank by 4 weeks, which suggests that tumor-resident clones expanded only transiently. Because pretreatment tumor biopsies were not available, the study could not determine whether clonotypes were already present within the tumor at baseline. Dynamics of the blood repertoire were not tracked past 4 weeks after treatment.

The CDR3 sequence holds 16 residues, the cysteine and phenylalanine included. The sequence is cut down to CDR3 DNA, 48 bases in frame from base 1. Trimming removed 6 bases from V and 0 bases from J, leaving 16 bases between the germline ends. The CDR1 and CDR2 encoded by the germline V gene (reference sequence) are SEHNR and FQNEAQ. This sample's time point label indicates: blood 4 weeks post-SBRT, at nephrectomy. The treatment or condition label corresponds to: 15 Gy SBRT to primary tumor, nephrectomy 4 weeks later. Samples came from a clinical trial, in which primary renal cell carcinomas received 15 Gy stereotactic body radiation therapy followed by nephrectomy 4 weeks later. To track tumor-enriched clonotypes, serial peripheral blood was sampled from radiation-treated patients at baseline and at 2 weeks and 4 weeks after SBRT. Every patient's renal cell carcinoma showed clear cell pathology. Genomic DNA for TCR sequencing was prepared using the QIAamp DNA Blood Mini Kit (Qiagen). Only samples passing all quality control checks were included in the analyses.

The immunoSEQ kit was used, according to the manufacturer's recommendations, to generate TCR beta libraries from genomic DNA. Library preparation used a first multiplex PCR with proprietary primers, then a second PCR adding unique barcodes, with bead cleanups after each round. A positive control reaction and a negative control reaction, both provided in the kit, were run with every batch of samples. The final libraries underwent checking on an Agilent 4200 TapeStation D1000 ScreenTape, volumetric pooling, and quantification by qPCR. Sequencing ran on an Illumina NextSeq500 with a MidOutput 150-cycle cartridge, using 156 Read1 and 15 Index1 cycles with kit custom primers. The pooled library was loaded at around 1.1 pM with an approximately 22% PhiX control spike-in. As for the authors' bioinformatics: Vendor-processed data were analyzed in R, with a clonotype defined as all T cells sharing the same CDR3 nucleotide sequence. For clone abundance analyses, frequencies were normalized to the 10,000 most abundant clones per sample. Public T cell clones, which averaged fewer than five per sample, were excluded before analysis. A difference in abundance of at least 32-fold between compartments was used to define tumor-enriched and baseline blood-enriched clonotypes. Clonotypes expanded or contracted between blood time points were identified with a beta-binomial differential abundance model. The Baroni-Urbani and Buser coefficient was used to measure tumor-blood repertoire similarity, and groups were compared with two-tailed Wilcoxon tests in R. TCRdb retrieved this table from immuneACCESS and kept in-frame rearrangements only. Not all clones are present; in checked studies, unresolved V genes account for under half, and no reason is known for the remainder. V, J and clone size reflect that table, while D and trimming were determined from the DNA. A total of tens of thousands of clones appear in this sample, 85% of them only once. Together, the top ten hold under 10% of the sample.

The sequence is built from TRBV7-9 and TRBJ2-3, and perhaps TRBD2 as D gene, on 7 matching bases. The sequence was collected from a man aged 50 or older with renal cell carcinoma. Sample: blood, taken from a patient whose treatment included radiotherapy and nephrectomy. Here is the DNA: TGTGCCAGCAGTGCGAGGGGGGGCCTAAGCACAGATACGCAGTATTTT. The encoded protein is CASSARGGLSTDTQYF.